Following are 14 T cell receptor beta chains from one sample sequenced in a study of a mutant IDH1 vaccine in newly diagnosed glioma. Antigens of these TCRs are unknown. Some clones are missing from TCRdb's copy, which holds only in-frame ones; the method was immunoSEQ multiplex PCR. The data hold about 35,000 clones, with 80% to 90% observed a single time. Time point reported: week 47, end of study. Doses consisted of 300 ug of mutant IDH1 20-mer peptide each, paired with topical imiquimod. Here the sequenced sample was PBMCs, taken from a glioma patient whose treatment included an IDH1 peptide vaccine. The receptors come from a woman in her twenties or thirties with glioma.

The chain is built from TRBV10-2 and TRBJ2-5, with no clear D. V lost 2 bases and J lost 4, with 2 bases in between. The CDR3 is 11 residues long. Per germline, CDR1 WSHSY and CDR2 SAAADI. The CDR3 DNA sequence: TGCGCCAGCAGTGAGCGAGAGACCCAGTACTTC. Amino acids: CASSERETQYF.

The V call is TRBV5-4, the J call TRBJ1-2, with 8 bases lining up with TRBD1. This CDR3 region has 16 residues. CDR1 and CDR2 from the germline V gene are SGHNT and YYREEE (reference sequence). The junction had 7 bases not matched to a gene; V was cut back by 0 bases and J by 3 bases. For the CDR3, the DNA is TGTGCCAGCAGCTTGGTGGCCCAGACAGGGGACTATGGCTACACCTTC. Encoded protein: CASSLVAQTGDYGYTF.

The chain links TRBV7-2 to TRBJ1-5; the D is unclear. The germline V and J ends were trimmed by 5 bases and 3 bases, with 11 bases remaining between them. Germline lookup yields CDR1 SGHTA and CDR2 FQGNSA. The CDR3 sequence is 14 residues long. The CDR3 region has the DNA TGTGCCAGCAGCCCAGAGGGTTTCAATCAGCCCCAGCATTTT. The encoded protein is CASSPEGFNQPQHF.

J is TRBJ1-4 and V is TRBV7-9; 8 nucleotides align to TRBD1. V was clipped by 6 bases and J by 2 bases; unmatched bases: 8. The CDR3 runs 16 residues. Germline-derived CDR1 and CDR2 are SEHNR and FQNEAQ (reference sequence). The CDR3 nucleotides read TGTGCCAGCAGAGGGGCAGGGGGCTTCACTAATGAAAAACTGTTTTTT. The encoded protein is CASRGAGGFTNEKLFF.

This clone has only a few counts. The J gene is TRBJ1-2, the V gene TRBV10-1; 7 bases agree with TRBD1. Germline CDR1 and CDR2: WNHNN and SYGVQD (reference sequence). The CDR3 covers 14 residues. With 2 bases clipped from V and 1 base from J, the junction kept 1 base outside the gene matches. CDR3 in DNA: TGCGCCAGCAGTGAGCAGGGGGTTAACTATGGCTACACCTTC. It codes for CASSEQGVNYGYTF.

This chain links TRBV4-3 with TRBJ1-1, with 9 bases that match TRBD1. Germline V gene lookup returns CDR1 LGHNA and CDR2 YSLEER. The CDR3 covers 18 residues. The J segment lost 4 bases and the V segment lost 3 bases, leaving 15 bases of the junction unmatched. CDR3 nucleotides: TGCGCCAGCAGCCACTTTTTACCGGGACAGGGACGTCCCACTGAAGCTTTCTTT. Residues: CASSHFLPGQGRPTEAFF.

The CDR3 region has the DNA TGTGCCAGCAGTATGGGCCTCCCTTTTGCAAACACTGAAGCTTTCTTT. It translates to CASSMGLPFANTEAFF. The rearrangement links TRBV27 to TRBJ1-1; no clear D gene. Looked up from germline, CDR1 is MNHEY and CDR2 is SMNVEV (reference sequence). The V gene lost 5 bases and the J gene lost 2 bases, with 18 bases spanning the gap. The CDR3 loop spans 16 amino acids.

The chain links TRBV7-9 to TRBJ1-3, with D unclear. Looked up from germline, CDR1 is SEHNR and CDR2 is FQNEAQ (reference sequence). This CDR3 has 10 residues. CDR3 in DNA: TGTGCGACCACTGGAAACACCATATATTTT. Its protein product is CATTGNTIYF.

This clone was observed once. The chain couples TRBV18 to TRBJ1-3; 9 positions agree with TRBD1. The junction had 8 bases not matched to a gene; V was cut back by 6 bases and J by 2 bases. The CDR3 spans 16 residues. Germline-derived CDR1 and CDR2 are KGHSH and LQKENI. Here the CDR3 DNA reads TGTGCCAGCTCGTCCGGGACAGGGTCTCCTGGAAACACCATATATTTT. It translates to CASSSGTGSPGNTIYF. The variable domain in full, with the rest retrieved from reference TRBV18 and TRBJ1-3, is NAGVMQNPRHLVRRRGQEARLRCSPMKGHSHVYWYRQLPEEGLKFMVYLQKENIIDESGMPKERFSAEFPKEGPSILRIQQVVRGDSAAYFCASSSGTGSPGNTIYFGEGSWLTVV.

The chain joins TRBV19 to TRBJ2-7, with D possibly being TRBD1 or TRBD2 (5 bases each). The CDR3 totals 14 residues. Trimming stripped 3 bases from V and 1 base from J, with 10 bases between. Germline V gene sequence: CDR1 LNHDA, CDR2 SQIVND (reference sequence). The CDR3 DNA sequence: TGTGCCAGTAGTATCCCCGGGGCTTCCTACGAGCAGTACTTC. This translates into CASSIPGASYEQYF.

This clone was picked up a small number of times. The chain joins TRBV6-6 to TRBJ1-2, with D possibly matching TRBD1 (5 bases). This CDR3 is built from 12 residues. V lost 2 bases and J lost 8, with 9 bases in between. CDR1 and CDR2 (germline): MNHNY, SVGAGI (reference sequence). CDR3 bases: TGTGCCAGCAGTTACGGGGGGAACGGCTACACCTTC. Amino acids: CASSYGGNGYTF.

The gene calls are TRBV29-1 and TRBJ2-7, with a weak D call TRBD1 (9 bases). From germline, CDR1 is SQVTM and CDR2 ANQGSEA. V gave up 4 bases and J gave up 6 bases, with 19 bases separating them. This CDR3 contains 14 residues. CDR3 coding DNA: TGCAGCGTTGCGGGGGGGACAGGGAGGGCCGAGCAGTACTTC. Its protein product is CSVAGGTGRAEQYF.

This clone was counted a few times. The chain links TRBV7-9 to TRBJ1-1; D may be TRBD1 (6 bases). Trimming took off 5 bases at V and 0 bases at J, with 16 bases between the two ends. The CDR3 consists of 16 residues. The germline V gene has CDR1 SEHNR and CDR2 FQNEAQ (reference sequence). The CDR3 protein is CASSPWDNYMNTEAFF. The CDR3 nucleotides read TGTGCCAGCAGCCCCTGGGACAATTACATGAACACTGAAGCTTTCTTT.

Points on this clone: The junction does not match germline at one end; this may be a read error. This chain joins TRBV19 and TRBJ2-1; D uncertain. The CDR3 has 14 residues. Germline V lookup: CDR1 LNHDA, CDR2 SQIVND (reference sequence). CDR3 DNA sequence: TGTGCCAGTAGTGTAGACATCTCCTACAATGAGCAGTTCTTC. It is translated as CASSVDISYNEQFF.